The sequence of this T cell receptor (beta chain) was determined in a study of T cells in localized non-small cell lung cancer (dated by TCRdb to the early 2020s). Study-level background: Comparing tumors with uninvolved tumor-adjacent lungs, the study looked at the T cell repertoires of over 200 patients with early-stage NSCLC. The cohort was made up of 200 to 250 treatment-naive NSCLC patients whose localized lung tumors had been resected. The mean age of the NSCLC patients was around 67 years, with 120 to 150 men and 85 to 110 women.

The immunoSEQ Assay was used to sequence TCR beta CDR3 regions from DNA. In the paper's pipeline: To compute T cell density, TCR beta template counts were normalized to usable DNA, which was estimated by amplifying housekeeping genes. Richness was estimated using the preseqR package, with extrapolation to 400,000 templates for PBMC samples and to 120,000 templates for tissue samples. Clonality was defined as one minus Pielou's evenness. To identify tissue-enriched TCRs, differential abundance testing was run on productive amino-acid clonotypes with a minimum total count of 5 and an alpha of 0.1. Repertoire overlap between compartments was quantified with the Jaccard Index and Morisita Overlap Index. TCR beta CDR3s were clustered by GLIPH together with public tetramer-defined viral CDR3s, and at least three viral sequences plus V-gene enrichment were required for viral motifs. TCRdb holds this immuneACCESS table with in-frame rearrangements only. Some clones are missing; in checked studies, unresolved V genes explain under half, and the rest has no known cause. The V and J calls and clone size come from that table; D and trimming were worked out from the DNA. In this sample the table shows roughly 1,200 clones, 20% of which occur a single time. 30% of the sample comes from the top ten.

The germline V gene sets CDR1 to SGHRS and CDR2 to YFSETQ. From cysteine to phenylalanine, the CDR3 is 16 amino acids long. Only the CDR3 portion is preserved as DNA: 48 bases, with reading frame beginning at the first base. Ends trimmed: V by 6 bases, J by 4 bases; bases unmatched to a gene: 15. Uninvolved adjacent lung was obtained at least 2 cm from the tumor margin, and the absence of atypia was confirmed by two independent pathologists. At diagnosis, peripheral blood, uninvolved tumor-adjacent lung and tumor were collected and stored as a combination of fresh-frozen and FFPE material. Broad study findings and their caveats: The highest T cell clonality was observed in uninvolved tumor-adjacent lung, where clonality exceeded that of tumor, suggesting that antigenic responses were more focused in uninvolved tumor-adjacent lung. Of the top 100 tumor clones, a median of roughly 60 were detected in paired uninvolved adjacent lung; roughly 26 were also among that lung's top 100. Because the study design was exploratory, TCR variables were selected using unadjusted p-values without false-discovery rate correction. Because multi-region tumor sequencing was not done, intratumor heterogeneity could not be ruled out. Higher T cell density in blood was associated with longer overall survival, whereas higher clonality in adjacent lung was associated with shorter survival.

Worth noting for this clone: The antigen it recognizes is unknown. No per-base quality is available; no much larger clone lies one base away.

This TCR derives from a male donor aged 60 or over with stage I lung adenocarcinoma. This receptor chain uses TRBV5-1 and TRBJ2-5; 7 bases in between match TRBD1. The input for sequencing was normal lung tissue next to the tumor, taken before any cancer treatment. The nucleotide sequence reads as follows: TGCGCCAGCACCCGGGACGGGGACAGCTTTAGAGAGACCCAGTACTTC. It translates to CASTRDGDSFRETQYF. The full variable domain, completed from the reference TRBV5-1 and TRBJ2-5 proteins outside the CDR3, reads KAGVTQTPRYLIKTRGQQVTLSCSPISGHRSVSWYQQTPGQGLQFLFEYFSETQRNKGNFPGRFSGRQFSNSRSEMNVSTLELGDSALYLCASTRDGDSFRETQYFGPGTRLLVL.